These 19 T cell receptor beta chains came from one sample sequenced in a study of cytomegalovirus exposure and HLA in healthy donors. The primer mix had 60 Vbeta and 13 Jbeta primers. The table came from immunoSEQ multiplex PCR; TCRdb's copy has only in-frame clones and leaves some out. Of roughly 93,000 clones in the sample, roughly 70% were seen once. Sequencing used PBMCs. All receptors derive from a male donor in good health and CMV-seronegative.

This chain joins TRBV28 and TRBJ2-1, with D possibly being TRBD1 (6 bases). CDR3 length: 12 residues. CDR1 MDHEN and CDR2 SYDVKM come from the germline V gene. Between the trimmed V and J ends, which lost 6 bases and 10 bases, there was a span of 13 bases. The CDR3 region has the DNA TGTGCCAGCAGCCCAGGGGTAGTGGAGCAGTTCTTC. Protein: CASSPGVVEQFF.

The chain employs TRBV5-1 and TRBJ2-7, with D uncertain. The CDR3 consists of 12 residues. CDR1 is SGHRS and CDR2 is YFSETQ in the germline V gene. The germline V and J ends were trimmed by 3 bases and 2 bases, with 6 bases remaining between them. The CDR3 loop is CASSSPAYEQYF. In DNA, the CDR3 is TGCGCCAGCAGCTCCCCTGCCTACGAGCAGTACTTC.

The V gene is TRBV5-7, the J gene TRBJ1-1; TRBD1 agrees at 9 bases. TRBV5-7 is classed as an ORF, of uncertain function. The CDR3 is made up of 13 amino acids. V was clipped by 6 bases and J by 5 bases; unmatched bases: 5. The CDR3 here is CASNPGQGTEAFF. The DNA of the CDR3 is TGTGCCAGCAACCCTGGACAGGGGACTGAAGCTTTCTTT.

The chain employs TRBV11-2 and TRBJ2-7; TRBD2 aligns across 9 bases. CDR1 and CDR2 (germline): SGHAT, FQNNGV. Trimming at V came to 5 bases and at J to 6 bases, leaving 11 bases not matched to a gene. The CDR3 has 15 residues. The CDR3 spells CASSPIRGLATEQYF. CDR3 DNA sequence: TGTGCCAGCAGCCCTATAAGAGGACTAGCGACCGAGCAGTACTTC.

This clone was found a few times. This chain connects TRBV6-1 to TRBJ2-7; D is perhaps TRBD1 (5 bases). In germline, CDR1 is MNHNS, CDR2 SASEGT. V lost 2 bases, J lost 4 bases, and 21 bases lay in between. The CDR3 spans 17 residues. The CDR3 reads CASSELNQVQVRYEQYF. CDR3 sequence (DNA): TGTGCCAGCAGTGAACTTAATCAGGTACAGGTCCGTTACGAGCAGTACTTC.

This clone was detected a few times. V gene TRBV13 combines with J gene TRBJ1-1; D not resolved. The germline V gene has CDR1 PRHDT and CDR2 FYEKMQ (reference sequence). This CDR3 has 14 residues. Trimming left V 4 bases short and J 1 base short, with 10 bases between. Here the CDR3 DNA reads TGTGCCAGCAGCTCTCGTCGGGAGAACACTGAAGCTTTCTTT. Protein: CASSSRRENTEAFF.

This clone was seen a single time. This chain uses TRBV10-3 with TRBJ1-1; tentatively, D is TRBD1 (5 bases). The CDR3 extends over 14 amino acids. V shed 8 bases and J shed 3 bases, with 16 bases lying between them. CDR1 ENHRY and CDR2 SYGVKD come from the germline V gene. CDR3 DNA: TGTGCCATCCGCCAGGGCAAGCAGGACACTGAAGCTTTCTTT. Amino acids: CAIRQGKQDTEAFF.

V gene TRBV28 combines with J gene TRBJ1-5; TRBD1 is a possible D gene (5 bases). The CDR3 contains 14 residues. Trimming removed 6 bases from V and 4 bases from J, with 13 bases in between. In germline, CDR1 is MDHEN, CDR2 SYDVKM. The CDR3, as DNA: TGTGCCAGCAGAATACAGGATTATAATCAGCCCCAGCATTTT. It specifies CASRIQDYNQPQHF.

The chain uses TRBV6-1 and TRBJ1-5; TRBD1 agrees at 8 bases. J gave up 5 bases and V 6 bases, and 6 bases lay outside the gene matches. This CDR3 spans 14 amino acids. CDR1 and CDR2 (germline): MNHNS, SASEGT. CDR3 nucleotide sequence: TGTGCCAGCAGGGACAGGGAAATTTATCAGCCCCAGCATTTT. Translated, it gives CASRDREIYQPQHF.

The V and J genes are TRBV9 and TRBJ2-3; 8 nucleotides agree with TRBD2. Trimming took 1 base from V and 5 from J; bases not matched to a gene: 9. The CDR3 contains 16 residues. Germline values: CDR1 SGDLS, CDR2 YYNGEE. DNA of the CDR3: TGTGCCAGCAGCGTATATCTGAGTCTAGCGGGAGATACGCAGTATTTT. Translated, it gives CASSVYLSLAGDTQYF.

The rearrangement joins TRBV27 to TRBJ2-2, with TRBD2 as a possible D gene (6 bases). The CDR3 totals 14 residues. The ends were cut back, 7 bases at V and 5 bases at J, with 14 bases in the middle. The germline V gene has CDR1 MNHEY and CDR2 SMNVEV (reference sequence). The CDR3 spells CASTILADTGELFF. CDR3 sequence (DNA): TGTGCCAGCACCATTTTAGCGGATACCGGGGAGCTGTTTTTT.

This chain links TRBV11-2 with TRBJ2-1, with a weak D call TRBD2 (6 bases). CDR3 length: 15 amino acids. V lost 2 bases, J lost 5 bases, and 13 bases lay in between. Germline loops: CDR1 SGHAT, CDR2 FQNNGV. DNA for the CDR3: TGTGCCAGCAGCTTAACCGGGACTCACCACAATGAGCAGTTCTTC. Amino acids: CASSLTGTHHNEQFF.

The chain combines TRBV27 with TRBJ1-5, with D tentatively TRBD1 (5 bases). The V end lost 8 bases, the J end lost 3 bases, and 8 bases lay between the germline ends. This CDR3 contains 12 residues. The germline gives CDR1 MNHEY, CDR2 SMNVEV (reference sequence). Here the CDR3 reads CASAGYNQPQHF. The DNA of the CDR3 is TGTGCCAGCGCAGGGTACAATCAGCCCCAGCATTTT.

In DNA, the CDR3 is TGTGCCAGCAGCGTAGGCATCCAGGGGGCAATCGGGGAGCTGTTTTTT. It specifies CASSVGIQGAIGELFF. The gene calls are TRBV9 and TRBJ2-2; 8 nucleotides agree with TRBD1. Germline values: CDR1 SGDLS, CDR2 YYNGEE. Trimming at V came to 0 bases and at J to 7 bases, leaving 8 bases not matched to a gene. The CDR3 sequence is 16 residues long.

This chain links TRBV19 with TRBJ1-4, with a possible D match to TRBD1 (6 bases). The CDR3 is 14 residues long. Germline V lookup: CDR1 LNHDA, CDR2 SQIVND (reference sequence). Deletions cut 4 bases from V and 3 bases from J, with 9 bases between. The chain's CDR3 is CASSTGVANEKLFF. As DNA, the CDR3 is TGTGCCAGTAGTACAGGGGTTGCTAATGAAAAACTGTTTTTT.

The V call is TRBV7-6, the J call TRBJ2-3; 7 bases are shared with TRBD1. Trimming removed 5 bases from V and 6 bases from J; junction bases left unmatched: 14. The germline V gene encodes CDR1 SGHVS and CDR2 FNYEAQ. The CDR3 sequence is 16 residues long. As DNA, the CDR3 is TGTGCCAGCAGCACCCGGACAGGTCTCTCCCTGGATACGCAGTATTTT. This sequence encodes CASSTRTGLSLDTQYF.

The chain uses TRBV9 and TRBJ2-7, with 9 bases identical to TRBD2. V shed 4 bases, J shed 5 bases, and the junction held 7 bases outside the gene matches. Germline V CDR1 and CDR2: SGDLS, YYNGEE. The CDR3 has 14 amino acids. The CDR3, as DNA: TGTGCCAGCAGCAGGCTAGCGGGATGGGACGAGCAGTACTTC. Protein sequence: CASSRLAGWDEQYF.

The rearrangement links TRBV10-3 to TRBJ2-3; the D is unclear. Germline V gene lookup returns CDR1 ENHRY and CDR2 SYGVKD. V shed 0 bases and J shed 1 base, with 14 bases lying between them. The CDR3 sequence is 17 residues long. CDR3 residues: CAISESVGRVGTDTQYF. As DNA, the CDR3 is TGTGCCATCAGTGAGTCGGTTGGTAGAGTAGGCACAGATACGCAGTATTTT.

The chain is built from TRBV28 and TRBJ2-5; 8 bases are a match to TRBD2. In germline, CDR1 is MDHEN, CDR2 SYDVKM. V lost 4 bases and J lost 5; bases outside the gene matches: 12. This CDR3 has 16 amino acids. The CDR3 here is CASSSRRGGARETQYF. CDR3 in DNA: TGTGCCAGCAGTTCCCGACGGGGGGGGGCGAGGGAGACCCAGTACTTC. The full variable domain, its missing parts supplied by reference TRBV28 and TRBJ2-5, is DVKVTQSSRYLVKRTGEKVFLECVQDMDHENMFWYRQDPGLGLRLIYFSYDVKMKEKGDIPEGYSVSREKKERFSLILESASTNQTSMYLCASSSRRGGARETQYFGPGTRLLVL.